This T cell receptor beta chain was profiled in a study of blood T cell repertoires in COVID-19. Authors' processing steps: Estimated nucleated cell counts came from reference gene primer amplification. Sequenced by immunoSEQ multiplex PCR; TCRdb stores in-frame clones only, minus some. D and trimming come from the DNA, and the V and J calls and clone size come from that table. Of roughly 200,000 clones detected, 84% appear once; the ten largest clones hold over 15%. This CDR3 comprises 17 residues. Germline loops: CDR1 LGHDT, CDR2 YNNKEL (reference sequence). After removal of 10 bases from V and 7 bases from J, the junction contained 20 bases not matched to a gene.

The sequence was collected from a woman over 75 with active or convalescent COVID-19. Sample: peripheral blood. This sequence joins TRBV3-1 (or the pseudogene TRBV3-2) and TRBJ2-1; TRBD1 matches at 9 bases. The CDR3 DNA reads TGTGCCACTAGGGTGGGTAAACAGGGGGCGGAGAGGAATGAGCAGTTCTTC. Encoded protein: CATRVGKQGAERNEQFF.